These 18 T cell receptor beta chains were sequenced from one sample in a study of shared clonotypes between healthy human individuals (dated by TCRdb to the early 2020s). Receptors were amplified or captured by the immunoSEQ multiplex PCR assay. TCRdb re-hosts the immuneACCESS table, in-frame sequences only. Its copies lack some clones; in the studies checked, an unresolved V gene accounts for under half of them, and the cause for the rest is not known. This sample comprises around 700,000 clones, around three quarters of them detected only once. The ten largest clones represent around 1.8% of the sample. Sequenced input: memory CD4+ T cells sorted from blood. The cell subset or site label on this specimen signifies: CD45RA-negative fraction. These TCRs come from a woman in her 30s in good health.

The rearrangement links TRBV27 to TRBJ2-7; no clear D gene. The germline gives CDR1 MNHEY, CDR2 SMNVEV (reference sequence). CDR3 length: 14 amino acids. The V end was cut by 4 bases, the J end by 1 base, with 11 bases between. For the CDR3, the DNA is TGTGCCAGCAGTTCAGTCGCGGAATCCTACGAGCAGTACTTC. It yields the protein CASSSVAESYEQYF.

V is TRBV5-6 and J is TRBJ1-2; D is possibly TRBD1 (6 bases). The CDR3 totals 15 residues. Germline loops: CDR1 SGHDT, CDR2 YYEEEE. Trimming took off 1 base at V and 8 bases at J, with 18 bases between the two ends. CDR3: CASSLHRAGVGGYTF. CDR3 nucleotides: TGTGCCAGCAGCTTGCATCGGGCAGGGGTTGGGGGCTACACCTTC.

The rearrangement links TRBV4-1 to TRBJ1-5, with a tentative D call TRBD1 (5 bases). CDR1 and CDR2 (germline): MGHRA, YSYEKL. V was pared by 4 bases and J by 7 bases, with 20 bases between. The length of the CDR3 is 16 residues. The CDR3 DNA sequence: TGCGCCAGCAGCCCGGGTTGGGGGAATGGTATGCAGCCCCAGCATTTT. Protein product: CASSPGWGNGMQPQHF.

The chain uses TRBV9 and TRBJ1-5; perhaps TRBD1 as D (5 bases). The CDR3 has 15 amino acids. Per the germline V gene, CDR1 is SGDLS and CDR2 is YYNGEE. V shed 4 bases and J shed 5 bases, with 16 bases lying between them. The CDR3 bases are TGTGCCAGCAGCTCAGGGCGGACGGCGGATCAGCCCCAGCATTTT. Translation gives CASSSGRTADQPQHF.

The chain recombines TRBV6-1 with TRBJ2-2, with TRBD1 matching 7 bases. The CDR3 is made up of 13 amino acids. Per germline, CDR1 MNHNS and CDR2 SASEGT. V lost 8 bases, J lost 7 bases, and 7 bases stayed unmatched. The CDR3 bases are TGTGCCAGCTTAAAAGGGGGCGGCGGGGAGCTGTTTTTT. This translates into CASLKGGGGELFF.

The chain recombines TRBV6-1 with TRBJ1-5, with no clear D. Per the germline V gene, CDR1 is MNHNS and CDR2 is SASEGT. The length of the CDR3 is 13 residues. Trimming removed 5 bases from V and 3 bases from J, with 8 bases in between. DNA of the CDR3: TGTGCCAGCAGTCGGGGATTCAATCAGCCCCAGCATTTT. It codes for CASSRGFNQPQHF.

The chain couples TRBV4-1 to TRBJ2-5; 12 bases line up with TRBD2. This CDR3 has 17 residues. The germline gives CDR1 MGHRA, CDR2 YSYEKL. The ends lost 2 bases at V and 5 bases at J; junction bases unmatched: 9. CDR3 in DNA: TGCGCCAGCAGCCAAAGTCTGCTAGCGGGAGGGCGGGAGACCCAGTACTTC. This gives the protein CASSQSLLAGGRETQYF.

The V and J genes are TRBV5-1 and TRBJ2-6; the match to TRBD2 covers 9 bases. There are 18 residues in the CDR3. V was pared by 5 bases and J by 0 bases, with 9 bases of the junction left unmatched. Germline V gene data show CDR1 as SGHRS and CDR2 as YFSETQ. DNA for the CDR3: TGCGCCAGCAGGCCTACCACTAGCGGGCCCTCTGGGGCCAACGTCCTGACTTTC. The encoded protein is CASRPTTSGPSGANVLTF. Full variable domain (outside the CDR3, taken from reference TRBV5-1 and TRBJ2-6): KAGVTQTPRYLIKTRGQQVTLSCSPISGHRSVSWYQQTPGQGLQFLFEYFSETQRNKGNFPGRFSGRQFSNSRSEMNVSTLELGDSALYLCASRPTTSGPSGANVLTFGAGSRLTVL.

The CDR3 protein is CAISVSASGRGWGTDTQYF. The CDR3 DNA reads as TGTGCCATCAGTGTCTCCGCTAGCGGGAGGGGATGGGGCACAGATACGCAGTATTTT. V is TRBV10-3 and J is TRBJ2-3, with 12 bases aligning to TRBD2. The V and J ends lost 4 bases and 1 base, in that order; junction bases with no gene match: 12. In germline, CDR1 is ENHRY, CDR2 SYGVKD. The CDR3 has 19 residues.

The V and J genes are TRBV10-2 and TRBJ2-7; tentative D call: TRBD1 (6 bases). The CDR3 has 14 amino acids. V lost 6 bases, J lost 2 bases, and 14 bases lay in between. The germline gives CDR1 WSHSY, CDR2 SAAADI. CDR3 sequence reads: CASRSDRSTYEQYF. CDR3 nucleotides: TGCGCCAGCAGATCAGACAGGTCGACCTACGAGCAGTACTTC.

The rearrangement joins TRBV27 to TRBJ1-2; D call uncertain. Looked up from germline, CDR1 is MNHEY and CDR2 is SMNVEV (reference sequence). This CDR3 is built from 15 residues. Deletions cut 0 bases from V and 4 bases from J, with 12 bases between. CDR3: CASSLSWEGTYGYTF. The DNA for the CDR3 is TGTGCCAGCAGTTTATCCTGGGAGGGTACCTATGGCTACACCTTC.

This chain uses TRBV15 with TRBJ1-4; TRBD1 aligns across 9 bases. From germline, CDR1 is LNHNV and CDR2 YYDKDF (reference sequence). The CDR3 is made up of 16 amino acids. V was clipped by 0 bases and J by 8 bases; unmatched bases: 7. The CDR3 nucleotides read TGTGCCACCAGCAGAGACTCGGGACAGGGAGGAGAAAAACTGTTTTTT. It specifies CATSRDSGQGGEKLFF.

This chain joins TRBV6-6 and TRBJ2-2; 8 bases map to TRBD2. The CDR3 has 16 amino acids. V was pared by 2 bases and J by 7 bases, with 9 bases of the junction left unmatched. The germline V gene has CDR1 MNHNY and CDR2 SVGAGI (reference sequence). CDR3 residues: CASSYGAGVVSGELFF. CDR3 bases: TGTGCCAGCAGTTACGGAGCGGGAGTCGTTAGCGGGGAGCTGTTTTTT.

The chain joins TRBV5-1 to TRBJ1-1; D might be TRBD1 (5 bases). V was pared by 3 bases and J by 1 base, with 10 bases between. The CDR3 runs 14 residues. CDR1 SGHRS and CDR2 YFSETQ come from the germline V gene. This CDR3 reads CASSSVGGNTEAFF. The CDR3 region has the DNA TGCGCCAGCAGCTCGGTCGGGGGGAACACTGAAGCTTTCTTT.

The chain has TRBV5-4 and TRBJ2-7; either TRBD1 or TRBD2 may fit D (5 bases each). This CDR3 is built from 13 residues. Trimming took off 4 bases at V and 5 bases at J, with 13 bases between the two ends. Germline V lookup: CDR1 SGHNT, CDR2 YYREEE (reference sequence). The CDR3 coding sequence is TGTGCCAGCAGCCGCCCGGGACCCGACGAGCAGTACTTC. This gives the protein CASSRPGPDEQYF.

In this sample, this clone turned up a few times. V usage is TRBV7-8 and J usage is TRBJ1-2; D is undetermined. This CDR3 contains 14 residues. The ends were cut back, 2 bases at V and 0 bases at J, with 7 bases in the middle. CDR1 and CDR2 from the germline V gene are SGHVS and FQNEAQ. CDR3 loop: CASSLYGANYGYTF. DNA for the CDR3: TGTGCCAGCAGCTTATACGGAGCTAACTATGGCTACACCTTC.

This clone was seen a few times. V gene TRBV10-3 combines with J gene TRBJ1-1; D may be TRBD1 (5 bases). The CDR3 spans 16 residues. V was pared by 5 bases and J by 0 bases, with 16 bases between. Per the germline V gene, CDR1 is ENHRY and CDR2 is SYGVKD. The CDR3 DNA follows: TGTGCCATCAGTCTACAGGAAGGAGGACTGAACACTGAAGCTTTCTTT. It specifies CAISLQEGGLNTEAFF.

The J gene is TRBJ2-5, the V gene TRBV7-2; 7 bases match TRBD2. The CDR3 has 14 amino acids. Germline V lookup: CDR1 SGHTA, CDR2 FQGNSA. V shed 4 bases, J shed 7 bases, and the junction held 9 bases outside the gene matches. CDR3 sequence: CASSSSGERATQYF. In DNA form, the CDR3 reads TGTGCCAGCAGCTCCAGCGGGGAGAGGGCGACCCAGTACTTC.